Listed below are T cell receptor beta chains from one sample, sequenced in a study of spatial heterogeneity in lung cancer. TCRdb re-called the 5' RACE reads through MiXCR, storing one row per CDR3 protein. Of about 5,700 distinct CDR3 sequences in the sample, under 15% were seen once. The sample in question was lung tumor tissue, obtained at surgery. These receptors were obtained from a female donor with early-stage non-small cell lung cancer. The conserved cysteine and the conserved F or W are not part of the CDR3 here. D genes are given only for firm matches. Clone size appears in some rows only: once, few, many, or a class for an expanded clone.

j_call | clone_size | d_call | v_call | cdr3_aa
TRBJ2-1 | medium-sized | - | TRBV28 | ASSHPRSTYNEQF
TRBJ2-4 | medium-sized | - | TRBV27 | ASSTTGWNIQY
TRBJ2-1 | medium-sized | TRBD2 | TRBV2 | ASRASGRPYNEQF
TRBJ2-2 | medium-sized | - | TRBV6-5 | ASRGWAGELF
TRBJ1-1 | medium-sized | - | TRBV5-1 | ASSLAQGLEAF
TRBJ2-2 | medium-sized | TRBD1 | TRBV18 | ASYGQATGGELF
TRBJ1-1 | - | TRBD1 | TRBV19 | ASSPNLGTVNTEAF
TRBJ1-2 | medium-sized | - | TRBV6-5 | ASSNRIGYT
TRBJ2-1 | many | TRBD1 | TRBV18 | ASSPGASGTGPYNEQF
TRBJ2-3 | medium-sized | TRBD2 | TRBV6-5 | ASSYLVGTSADTQY
TRBJ2-1 | medium-sized | TRBD2 | TRBV7-8 | ASSGSGTRGPTGEQF
TRBJ2-5 | many | TRBD2 | TRBV2 | VTIPSGQETQY
TRBJ2-1 | many | - | TRBV19 | ASSIAHREQF
TRBJ2-1 | medium-sized | TRBD1 | TRBV6-2/TRBV6-3 | ASSYGTGVDEQF
TRBJ2-5 | - | - | TRBV11-3 | ASSLEVQSQY
TRBJ2-5 | many | TRBD1 | TRBV19 | ASSPGDSPSQETQY
TRBJ1-5 | medium-sized | - | TRBV12-3/TRBV12-4 | ASSPGGKQPQH
TRBJ2-1 | many | TRBD1 | TRBV7-9 | ASIVQGSNNEQF
TRBJ2-1 | medium-sized | - | TRBV30 | AWSGEEGARYNEQF
TRBJ2-1 | - | - | TRBV20-1 | SARDLEGSDNEQF
TRBJ2-3 | medium-sized | - | TRBV10-3 | AIRDETEISTDTQY
TRBJ2-2 | few | TRBD2 | TRBV2 | ASMTLAGGAGELF
TRBJ2-4 | medium-sized | - | TRBV28 | ASSLGGGTQKNIQY
TRBJ1-5 | medium-sized | TRBD1 | TRBV7-9 | ASSSASIQGAQH
TRBJ1-5 | - | - | TRBV28 | ASSLSPTQPQH
TRBJ1-3 | many | - | TRBV28 | ASSLVARNTIY
TRBJ2-1 | medium-sized | TRBD2 | TRBV11-3 | ASSLATSKSNEQF
TRBJ2-1 | - | TRBD2 | TRBV5-1 | ASSGGLANQNEQF